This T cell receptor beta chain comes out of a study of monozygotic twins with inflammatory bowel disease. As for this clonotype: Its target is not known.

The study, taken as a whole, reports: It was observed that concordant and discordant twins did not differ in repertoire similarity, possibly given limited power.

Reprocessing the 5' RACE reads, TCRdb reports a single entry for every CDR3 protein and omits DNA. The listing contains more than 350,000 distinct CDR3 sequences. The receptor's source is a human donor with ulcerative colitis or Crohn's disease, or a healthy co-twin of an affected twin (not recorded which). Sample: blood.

The chain's CDR3 is CASSFSSGGNTGELFF. The chain joins TRBV5-4 to TRBJ2-2; TCRdb reports TRBD1, a call that lacks DNA to check it against. The length of the CDR3 is 16 residues. Germline CDR1 reads SGHNT; CDR2 reads YYREEE (reference sequence).